This T cell receptor (beta chain) was observed in a study of spatial heterogeneity in lung cancer. Time point specified: blood at routine non-recurrence follow-up after resection. In TCRdb, the 5' RACE reads were re-called with MiXCR into one record per CDR3 protein. The table includes about 36,000 distinct CDR3 sequences, 6.5% to 9.5% detected once. V lost 4 bases and J lost 4; bases outside the gene matches: 6. This CDR3 has 13 residues. CDR1 is GTSNPN and CDR2 is SVGIG in the germline V gene (reference sequence). The source of this sequence is a male donor with early-stage non-small cell lung cancer. Sample: PBMCs, taken at follow-up. The rearrangement uses TRBV30 and TRBJ1-1; TRBD1 aligns across 7 bases. This chain's CDR3 is CAWTPTGSTEAFF. The CDR3 DNA reads as TGTGCCTGGACCCCGACAGGGAGCACTGAAGCTTTCTTT.